This is a list of T cell receptor beta chains from one sample in a study of T cells in Graves' hyperthyroidism and ophthalmopathy. MiXCR, applied by TCRdb to the multiplex PCR reads, yields one record per CDR3 protein. The data hold 730,000 or so distinct CDR3 sequences, with around 20% observed a single time. Sequenced sample: blood. Receptors were obtained from a woman between 50 and 59 years old with Graves' hyperthyroidism that later progressed to Graves' ophthalmopathy. CDR3s include the opening cysteine and the closing phenylalanine or tryptophan. A D gene is named only where the DNA matches it firmly. Clone sizes are given selectively: once, few, many, or a class where the clone is expanded.

clone_size	v_call	d_call	j_call	cdr3_nt	cdr3_aa
NA	TRBV19	NA	TRBJ1-5	TGTGCCAGTAGTATAGCATCGCGTCAGCCCCAGCATTTT	CASSIASRQPQHF
many	TRBV5-1	TRBD1	TRBJ2-3	TGCGCCAGCAGCCGGGACAGGGGAGGAGATACGCAGTATTTT	CASSRDRGGDTQYF
few	TRBV24-1	NA	TRBJ2-3	TGTGCCACCAGTGATTTTCGGCAGCGCCGGGATACGCAGTATTTT	CATSDFRQRRDTQYF
few	TRBV20-1	NA	TRBJ2-3	TGCAGTGCTAGAACGGGAGTTACGCAGTATTTT	CSARTGVTQYF
few	TRBV20-1	TRBD1	TRBJ2-2	TGCAGTGCTAGAGGGGACAGGCTCACCGGGGAGCTGTTTTTT	CSARGDRLTGELFF
NA	TRBV27	TRBD1	TRBJ2-7	TGTGCCAGCAGTCCGCAACGGACAGGCACCGAGCAGTACTTC	CASSPQRTGTEQYF
NA	TRBV7-2	TRBD1	TRBJ1-2	TGTGCCAGCAGCTCCCCCCCCCTTGTGGTCAGGGGGTATGGCTACACCTTC	CASSSPPLVVRGYGYTF
many	TRBV12-3/TRBV12-4	TRBD1	TRBJ1-2	TGTGCCAGCAGTTTTTACCTACAGGGGGCCTATGGCTACACCTTC	CASSFYLQGAYGYTF
many	TRBV10-1	TRBD1	TRBJ1-1	TGCGCCAGCAGTGAGCTACCGGACAGGGGGACTGAAGCTTTCTTT	CASSELPDRGTEAFF
NA	TRBV20-1	TRBD1	TRBJ1-6	TGCAGTGCGCCTCGACAGGGGAGCTCCTATAATTCACCCCTCCACTTT	CSAPRQGSSYNSPLHF
many	TRBV6-1	TRBD2	TRBJ2-7	TGTGCCAGCTGGCGGGGGAGCTCCTACGAGCAGTACTTC	CASWRGSSYEQYF
NA	TRBV27	NA	TRBJ2-5	TGTGCCAGCAGTTTGGCTTGGTTGACGGCAAAAGAGACCCAGTACTTC	CASSLAWLTAKETQYF
NA	TRBV29-1	NA	TRBJ1-2	TGCAGCGCCGCCCTAAGGGGCTATGGCTACACCTTC	CSAALRGYGYTF
many	TRBV7-3	TRBD1	TRBJ1-1	TGTGCCAGCAGCGTAACCGGGACAGGGAGGACTGAAGCTTTCTTT	CASSVTGTGRTEAFF
few	TRBV5-5	NA	TRBJ1-1	TGTGCCAGCAGCTTGGCCGTGGGGCCTATGAACACTGAAGCTTTCTTT	CASSLAVGPMNTEAFF
NA	TRBV7-9	NA	TRBJ2-7	TGTGCCAGCAGCTTCGGATTGGGGGGGCGAAACTCCTACGAGCAGTACTTC	CASSFGLGGRNSYEQYF